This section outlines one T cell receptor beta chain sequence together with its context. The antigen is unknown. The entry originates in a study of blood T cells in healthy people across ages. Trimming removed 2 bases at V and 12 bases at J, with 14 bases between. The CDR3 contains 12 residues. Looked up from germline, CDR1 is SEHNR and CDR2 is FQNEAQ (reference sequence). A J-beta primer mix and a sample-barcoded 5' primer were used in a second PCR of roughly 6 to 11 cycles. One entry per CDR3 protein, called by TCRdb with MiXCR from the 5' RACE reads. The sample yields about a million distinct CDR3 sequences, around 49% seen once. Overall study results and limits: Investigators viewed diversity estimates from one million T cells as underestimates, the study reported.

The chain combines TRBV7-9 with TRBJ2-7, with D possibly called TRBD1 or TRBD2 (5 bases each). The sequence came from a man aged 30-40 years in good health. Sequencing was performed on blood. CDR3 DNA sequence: TGTGCCAGCAGCTTAAGGGGACCGCCTGTGTACTTC. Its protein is CASSLRGPPVYF.